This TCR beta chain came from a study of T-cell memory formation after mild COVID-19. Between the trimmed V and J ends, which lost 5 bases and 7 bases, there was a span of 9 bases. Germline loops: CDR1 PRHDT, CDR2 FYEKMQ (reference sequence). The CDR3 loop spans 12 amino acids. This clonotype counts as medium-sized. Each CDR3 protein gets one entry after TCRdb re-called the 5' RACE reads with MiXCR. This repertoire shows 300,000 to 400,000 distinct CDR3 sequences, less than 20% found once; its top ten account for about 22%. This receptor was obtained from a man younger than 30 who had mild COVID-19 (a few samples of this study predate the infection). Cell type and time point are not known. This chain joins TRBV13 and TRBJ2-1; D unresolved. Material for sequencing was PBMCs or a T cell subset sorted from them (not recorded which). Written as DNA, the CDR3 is TGTGCCAGCAGCGCATTGGGAAATGAGCAGTTCTTC. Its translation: CASSALGNEQFF.